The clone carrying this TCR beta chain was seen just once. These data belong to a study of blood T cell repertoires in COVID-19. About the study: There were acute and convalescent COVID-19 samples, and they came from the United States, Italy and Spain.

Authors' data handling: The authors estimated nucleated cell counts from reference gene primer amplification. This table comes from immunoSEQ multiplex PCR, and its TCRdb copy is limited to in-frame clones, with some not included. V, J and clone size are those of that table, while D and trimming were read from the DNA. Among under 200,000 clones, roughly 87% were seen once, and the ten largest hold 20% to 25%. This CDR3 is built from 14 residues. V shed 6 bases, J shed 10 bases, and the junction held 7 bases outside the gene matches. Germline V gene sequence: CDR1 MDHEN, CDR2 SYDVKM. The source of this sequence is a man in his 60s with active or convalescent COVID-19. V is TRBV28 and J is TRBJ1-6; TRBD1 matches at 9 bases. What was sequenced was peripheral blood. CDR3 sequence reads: CASRSGQGRSPLHF. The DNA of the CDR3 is TGTGCCAGCAGGTCCGGACAGGGGCGGTCACCCCTCCACTTT.